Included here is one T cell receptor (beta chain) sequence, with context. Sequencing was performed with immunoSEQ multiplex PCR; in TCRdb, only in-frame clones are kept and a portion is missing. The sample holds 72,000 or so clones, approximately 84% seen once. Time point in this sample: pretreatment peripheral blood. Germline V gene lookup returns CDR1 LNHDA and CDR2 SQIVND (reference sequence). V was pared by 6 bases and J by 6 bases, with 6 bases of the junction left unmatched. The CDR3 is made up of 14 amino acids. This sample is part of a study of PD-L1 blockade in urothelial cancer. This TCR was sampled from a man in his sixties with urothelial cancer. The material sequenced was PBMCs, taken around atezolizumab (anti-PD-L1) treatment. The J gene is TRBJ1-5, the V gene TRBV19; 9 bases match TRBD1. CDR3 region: CASRQGAQGQPQHF. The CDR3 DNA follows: TGTGCCAGTAGACAGGGGGCGCAGGGTCAGCCCCAGCATTTT.